This T cell receptor beta chain came from a study of CD8 T cells in ankylosing spondylitis. MiXCR, applied by TCRdb to the 5' RACE reads, yields one record per CDR3 protein. Altogether about 140,000 distinct CDR3 sequences are present, more than 5.5% being singletons, with the ten largest covering under 15%. CDR3 size: 14 residues. Germline lookup yields CDR1 SNHLY and CDR2 FYNNEI. About this clonotype itself: At one of its ends the junction is not consistent with the germline gene, which may arise from a read error.

The genes are TRBV2 and TRBJ1-6; D call uncertain. Sequenced sample: blood, either unsorted or a sorted T cell fraction (not recorded which). This sequence was found in a female donor with ankylosing spondylitis or in good health (not recorded which). The CDR3 coding sequence is TGTGCCTGCAGTACCCAGGCAGCGAATTCACCCCTCCACTTT. Encoded protein: CACSTQAANSPLHF. The full variable domain, completed using reference TRBV2 and TRBJ1-6, is EPEVTQTPSHQVTQMGQEVILRCVPISNHLYFYWYRQILGQKVEFLVSFYNNEISEKSEIFDDQFSVERPDGSNFTLKIRSTKLEDSAMYFCACSTQAANSPLHFGNGTRLTVT.